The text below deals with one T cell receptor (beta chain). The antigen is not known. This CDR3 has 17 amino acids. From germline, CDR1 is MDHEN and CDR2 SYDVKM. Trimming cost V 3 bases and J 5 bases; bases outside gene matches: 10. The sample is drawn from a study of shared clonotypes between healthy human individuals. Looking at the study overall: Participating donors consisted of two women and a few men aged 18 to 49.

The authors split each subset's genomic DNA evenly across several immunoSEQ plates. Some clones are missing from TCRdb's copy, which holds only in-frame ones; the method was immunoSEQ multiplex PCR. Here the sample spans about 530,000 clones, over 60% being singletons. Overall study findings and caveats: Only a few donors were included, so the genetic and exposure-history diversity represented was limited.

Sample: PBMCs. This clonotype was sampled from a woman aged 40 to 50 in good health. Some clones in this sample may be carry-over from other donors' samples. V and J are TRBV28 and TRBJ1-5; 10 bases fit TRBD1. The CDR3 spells CASSLASDRGTHQPQHF. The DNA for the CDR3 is TGTGCCAGCAGTTTGGCCTCGGACAGGGGGACCCATCAGCCCCAGCATTTT.